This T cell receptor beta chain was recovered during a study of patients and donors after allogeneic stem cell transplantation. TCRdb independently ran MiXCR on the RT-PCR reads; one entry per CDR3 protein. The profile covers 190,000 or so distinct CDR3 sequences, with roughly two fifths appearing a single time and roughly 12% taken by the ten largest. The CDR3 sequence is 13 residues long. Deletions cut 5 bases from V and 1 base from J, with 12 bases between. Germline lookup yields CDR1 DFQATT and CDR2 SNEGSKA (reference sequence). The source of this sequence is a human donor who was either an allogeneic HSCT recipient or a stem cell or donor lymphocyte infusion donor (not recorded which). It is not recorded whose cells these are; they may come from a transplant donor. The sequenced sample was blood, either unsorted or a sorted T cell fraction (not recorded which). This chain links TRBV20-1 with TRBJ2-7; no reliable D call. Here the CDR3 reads CSASPGRSYEQYF. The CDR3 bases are TGCAGTGCTTCCCCCGGCAGGTCCTACGAGCAGTACTTC.